Listed below are T cell receptor beta chains from one sample, sequenced in a study of blood T cell repertoires in COVID-19. Assay: immunoSEQ multiplex PCR; the TCRdb copy retains only in-frame clones and omits some. Found here are approximately 250,000 clones, 86% of them singletons; the top ten hold over 8%. Sequencing was carried out using peripheral blood. The receptors originated from a man aged 35-49 years with active or convalescent COVID-19. Both conserved end residues are part of each CDR3. Fields, in order: clone size, V gene, D gene, J gene, CDR3 DNA, CDR3 protein. A D gene is named only where the DNA matches it firmly. The size of a clone is reported for some rows only, either as once, few or many, or as a class for expanded clones.

.	TRBV7-9	.	TRBJ1-6	TGTGCCAGCAGCGGGAGACGGATTTCACCCCTCCACTTT	CASSGRRISPLHF
.	TRBV28	TRBD1	TRBJ1-2	TGTGCCAGCAGTTCTGACAGGGGCGCGGATGGCTACACCTTC	CASSSDRGADGYTF
.	TRBV2	TRBD1	TRBJ1-5	TGTGCCAGCAGGTGGGACAGCTTCAATCAGCCCCAGCATTTT	CASRWDSFNQPQHF
.	TRBV5-1	.	TRBJ2-4	TGCGCCAGCAGGGGCGACAGTAACATTCAGTACTTC	CASRGDSNIQYF
.	TRBV6-5	TRBD2	TRBJ2-1	TGTGCCAGCAGTTACTCGAGTAGCGGGGGAAATGAGCAGTTCTTC	CASSYSSSGGNEQFF
.	TRBV5-4	.	TRBJ2-1	TGTGCCAGCAGCCTCCCACCCGGGACTCCCCCACCCAATGAGCAGTTCTTC	CASSLPPGTPPPNEQFF
.	TRBV9	.	TRBJ2-7	TGTGCCAGCAGCGTAGCGACAGCCGGAACCTACGAGCAGTACTTC	CASSVATAGTYEQYF
.	TRBV5-1	.	TRBJ1-2	TGCGCCAGCAGCTTGGCGGGAGACACCTATGGCTACACCTTC	CASSLAGDTYGYTF
.	TRBV21-1	.	TRBJ1-3	TGTGCCAGCAGCAGCCTAGGGACTGCTAAGTCTGGAAACACCATATATTTT	CASSSLGTAKSGNTIYF
.	TRBV11-2	TRBD1	TRBJ1-2	TGTGCCAGCAGCCAATGGGGGACAGGGGCGGGCTCTGGCTACACCTTC	CASSQWGTGAGSGYTF
.	TRBV9	.	TRBJ2-1	TGTGCCAGCAGCGTAGGTCACTTCAGGGCCAATGAGCAGTTCTTC	CASSVGHFRANEQFF
few	TRBV12-3/TRBV12-4	.	TRBJ2-1	TGTGCCAGCAGCCTGACAAATGAGCAGTTCTTC	CASSLTNEQFF
.	TRBV4-2	TRBD2	TRBJ2-7	TGTGCCAGCAGCCAAGAGGCGACTAGCGGGAGGCCCACCTACGAGCAGTACTTC	CASSQEATSGRPTYEQYF
once	TRBV28	.	TRBJ2-7	TGTGCCAGCAGTTTGTTTGGGATAGGGGCCTCCTACGAGCAGTACTTC	CASSLFGIGASYEQYF
.	TRBV19	TRBD2	TRBJ2-2	TGTGCCAGTAGTAATGGACTAGCTTCCGGGGAGCTGTTTTTT	CASSNGLASGELFF